These 17 T cell receptor beta chains share one sample of origin, sequenced in a study of OX40 agonist ivuxolimab in advanced cancers. Produced via immunoSEQ multiplex PCR; TCRdb's table is partial and in-frame only. The profile shows over 65,000 clones, 80% to 95% of them singletons. The source material was CD4+ or CD8+ T cells sorted from blood, sampled in a trial of the OX40 agonist ivuxolimab. The receptors come from an adult with an advanced solid tumor such as melanoma, head and neck, liver or kidney cancer.

The V call is TRBV19, the J call TRBJ2-5; unclear D gene. The germline gives CDR1 LNHDA, CDR2 SQIVND (reference sequence). Trimming removed 9 bases at V and 5 bases at J, with 22 bases between. This CDR3 has 15 amino acids. The CDR3: CASPYAAGYVETQYF. The CDR3 DNA sequence: TGTGCCAGCCCCTATGCGGCAGGCTACGTGGAGACCCAGTACTTC.

This clone appeared once. The chain is built from TRBV11-3 and TRBJ2-7; 7 bases are a match to TRBD2. This CDR3 spans 14 amino acids. Germline lookup yields CDR1 SGHNT and CDR2 YENEEA. V trimming: 5 bases; J trimming: 5 bases; junction bases outside the gene matches: 9. The CDR3 nucleotides are TGTGCCAGCAGCCTCAGGAGCGGGACGAACGAGCAGTACTTC. Translating it yields CASSLRSGTNEQYF.

The rearrangement joins TRBV6-5 to TRBJ2-5; D possibly corresponds to TRBD2 (6 bases). Trimming cost V 5 bases and J 2 bases, with 12 bases left between them. The CDR3 length is 14 residues. From germline, CDR1 is MNHEY and CDR2 SVGAGI. For the CDR3, the DNA is TGTGCCAGCAGTCGGGACTCGTTTCAAGAGACCCAGTACTTC. Its translation is CASSRDSFQETQYF.

This rearrangement joins TRBV11-3 to TRBJ2-7; no clear D. Germline CDR1 and CDR2: SGHNT and YENEEA. This CDR3 contains 14 residues. V was cut by 3 bases and J by 0 bases, with 9 bases left in between. CDR3 nucleotides: TGTGCCAGCAGCTTGACGGAGAGCTCCTACGAGCAGTACTTC. Encoded protein: CASSLTESSYEQYF.

CDR3: CASSPTMNTEAFF. CDR3 nucleotides: TGTGCCAGTAGCCCTACTATGAACACTGAAGCTTTCTTT. J is TRBJ1-1 and V is TRBV19; D gene ambiguous. Germline values: CDR1 LNHDA, CDR2 SQIVND (reference sequence). V lost 6 bases and J 0 bases, leaving 8 bases between the germline ends. The CDR3 totals 13 residues.

The chain joins TRBV7-2 to TRBJ2-7, with a weak D call TRBD1 (6 bases). The CDR3 sequence is 15 residues long. Per germline, CDR1 SGHTA and CDR2 FQGNSA. Trimming took off 4 bases at V and 5 bases at J, with 18 bases between the two ends. The CDR3 coding sequence is TGTGCCAGCAGCTCCCAGACAGGTCCCTCGCACGAGCAGTACTTC. It yields the protein CASSSQTGPSHEQYF.

The V and J genes are TRBV7-2 and TRBJ1-5; possibly TRBD1 for D (6 bases). CDR1 and CDR2 from the germline V gene are SGHTA and FQGNSA. The V gene lost 5 bases and the J gene lost 6 bases, with 11 bases spanning the gap. The CDR3 has 13 residues. The CDR3 nucleotides read TGTGCCAGCAGCGTGACAGGTGGTCAGCCCCAGCATTTT. Translation: CASSVTGGQPQHF. Variable domain in full (rest from reference TRBV7-2 and TRBJ1-5): GAGVSQSPSNKVTEKGKDVELRCDPISGHTALYWYRQSLGQGLEFLIYFQGNSAPDKSGLPSDRFSAERTGGSVSTLTIQRTQQEDSAVYLCASSVTGGQPQHFGDGTRLSIL.

The V call is TRBV4-1, the J call TRBJ1-6; perhaps TRBD1 as D (5 bases). The CDR3 extends over 16 amino acids. Germline V lookup: CDR1 MGHRA, CDR2 YSYEKL. V was trimmed by 2 bases and J by 7 bases, leaving 15 bases between them. The CDR3 DNA reads TGCGCCAGCAGCCAACCATCCGGGACGGAAAATTCACCCCTCCACTTT. Translating it yields CASSQPSGTENSPLHF.

The V and J genes are TRBV10-3 and TRBJ1-2; TRBD1 agrees at 7 bases. CDR1 is ENHRY and CDR2 is SYGVKD in the germline V gene. After removal of 5 bases from V and 6 bases from J, the junction contained 6 bases not matched to a gene. The CDR3 contains 13 residues. DNA of the CDR3: TGTGCCATCAGTTTCACAGGGGTGGATGGCTACACCTTC. The encoded protein is CAISFTGVDGYTF.

The chain links TRBV11-3 to TRBJ2-7, with TRBD1 as a possible D gene (6 bases). The CDR3 spans 12 residues. Germline V gene data show CDR1 as SGHNT and CDR2 as YENEEA. Trimming pared 4 bases from V and 3 bases from J, leaving 7 bases between. The CDR3 loop reads CASSWTDYEQYF. The CDR3 nucleotides read TGTGCCAGCAGCTGGACAGACTACGAGCAGTACTTC.

With respect to this clone: The junction and the germline gene differ at one end; a read error may be behind it. The chain combines TRBV7-7 with TRBJ2-7; D not certain. Germline V gene data show CDR1 as SSHAT and CDR2 as FNYEAQ (reference sequence). This CDR3 is built from 15 residues. CDR3 in amino acids: CASSFRASSSYEQYF. The CDR3 coding sequence is TGTGCTAGCAGCTTTAGGGCCAGCAGCTCCTACGAGCAGTACTTC.

This clone was counted once. V is TRBV28 and J is TRBJ1-2, with D perhaps matching TRBD1 (6 bases). The germline gives CDR1 MDHEN, CDR2 SYDVKM. The CDR3 has 17 amino acids. The ends were cut back, 3 bases at V and 0 bases at J, with 17 bases in the middle. CDR3 residues: CASSFPQGIGTNYGYTF. Here the CDR3 DNA reads TGTGCCAGCAGTTTCCCCCAGGGGATTGGAACTAACTATGGCTACACCTTC.

This chain joins TRBV9 and TRBJ1-2; the match to TRBD1 covers 7 bases. Germline trimming cut 2 bases from V and 6 bases from J; bases unmatched to any gene: 10. Germline CDR1 SGDLS, CDR2 YYNGEE. The CDR3 runs 15 residues. Here the CDR3 DNA reads TGTGCCAGCAGCGTGTCACGACAGGGAGGGGATGGCTACACCTTC. Its protein is CASSVSRQGGDGYTF.

The chain uses TRBV5-1 and TRBJ2-1, with D maybe TRBD2 (6 bases). This CDR3 is 15 amino acids long. Germline V gene data show CDR1 as SGHRS and CDR2 as YFSETQ. V shed 0 bases and J shed 7 bases, with 14 bases lying between them. The CDR3 protein is CASSLGAHRGNEQFF. The CDR3, as DNA: TGCGCCAGCAGCTTGGGGGCCCACCGGGGGAATGAGCAGTTCTTC. Together with reference TRBV5-1 and TRBJ2-1, the CDR3 gives the full variable domain: KAGVTQTPRYLIKTRGQQVTLSCSPISGHRSVSWYQQTPGQGLQFLFEYFSETQRNKGNFPGRFSGRQFSNSRSEMNVSTLELGDSALYLCASSLGAHRGNEQFFGPGTRLTVL.

CDR3 bases: TGTGCCAGCAGCCAAGAGATCTCAGGGGCTGGAAACACCATATATTTT. As protein: CASSQEISGAGNTIYF. The chain links TRBV4-2 to TRBJ1-3; D may be TRBD1 (6 bases). Trimming took off 0 bases at V and 2 bases at J, with 11 bases between the two ends. The CDR3 loop spans 16 amino acids. Germline V CDR1 and CDR2: LGHNA, YNFKEQ.

The V call is TRBV29-1, the J call TRBJ2-3; 13 bases agree with TRBD2. This CDR3 has 14 amino acids. The germline V gene has CDR1 SQVTM and CDR2 ANQGSEA. Trimming cost V 5 bases and J 4 bases; bases outside gene matches: 3. CDR3 sequence (DNA): TGCAGCGTTTGGACTAGCGGGAGTTCAGATACGCAGTATTTT. It specifies CSVWTSGSSDTQYF.

This clone has only one observation. Other DNA sequences in this specimen translate into the identical CDR3. The chain has TRBV11-2 and TRBJ2-7; D is uncertain. The CDR3 covers 12 residues. Germline lookup yields CDR1 SGHAT and CDR2 FQNNGV. V was trimmed by 1 base and J by 5 bases, leaving 6 bases between them. In DNA, the CDR3 is TGTGCCAGCAGCTTAGTGGGCAACGAGCAGTACTTC. This gives the protein CASSLVGNEQYF.